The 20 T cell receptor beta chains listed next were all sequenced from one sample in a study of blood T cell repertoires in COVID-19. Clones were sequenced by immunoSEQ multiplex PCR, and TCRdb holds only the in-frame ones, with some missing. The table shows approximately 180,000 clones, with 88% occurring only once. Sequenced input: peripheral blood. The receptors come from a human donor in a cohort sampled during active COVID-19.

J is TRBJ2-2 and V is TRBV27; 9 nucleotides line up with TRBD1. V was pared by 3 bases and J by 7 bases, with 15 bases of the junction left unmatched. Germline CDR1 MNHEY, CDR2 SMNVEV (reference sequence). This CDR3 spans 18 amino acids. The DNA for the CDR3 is TGTGCCAGCAGTTTCCTAGGGACAGGGTCTCGGGAGGACGGGGAGCTGTTTTTT. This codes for CASSFLGTGSREDGELFF.

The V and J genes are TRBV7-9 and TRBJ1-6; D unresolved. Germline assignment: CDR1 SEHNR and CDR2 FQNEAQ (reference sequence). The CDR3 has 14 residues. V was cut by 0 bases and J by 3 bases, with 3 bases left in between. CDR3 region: CASSLASYNSPLHF. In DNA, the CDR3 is TGTGCCAGCAGCTTAGCCAGCTATAATTCACCCCTCCACTTT.

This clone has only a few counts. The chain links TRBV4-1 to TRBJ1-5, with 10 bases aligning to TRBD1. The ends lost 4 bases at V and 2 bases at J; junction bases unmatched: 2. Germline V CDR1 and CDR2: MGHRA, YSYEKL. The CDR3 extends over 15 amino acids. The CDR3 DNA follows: TGCGCCAGCAGCCGAGGGACAGGGGGCAATCAGCCCCAGCATTTT. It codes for CASSRGTGGNQPQHF.

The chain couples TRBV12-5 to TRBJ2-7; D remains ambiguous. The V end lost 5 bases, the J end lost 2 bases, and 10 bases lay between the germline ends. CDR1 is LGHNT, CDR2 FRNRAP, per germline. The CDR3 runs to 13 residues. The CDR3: CASGHDTTYEQYF. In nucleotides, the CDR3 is TGTGCTAGTGGTCACGACACAACCTACGAGCAGTACTTC.

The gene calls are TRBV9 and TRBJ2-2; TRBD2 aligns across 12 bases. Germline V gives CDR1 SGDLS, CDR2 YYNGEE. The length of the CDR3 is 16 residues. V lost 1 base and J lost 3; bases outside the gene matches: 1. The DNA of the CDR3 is TGTGCCAGCAGCGTAAGGACTAGCGGGGACACCGGGGAGCTGTTTTTT. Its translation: CASSVRTSGDTGELFF.

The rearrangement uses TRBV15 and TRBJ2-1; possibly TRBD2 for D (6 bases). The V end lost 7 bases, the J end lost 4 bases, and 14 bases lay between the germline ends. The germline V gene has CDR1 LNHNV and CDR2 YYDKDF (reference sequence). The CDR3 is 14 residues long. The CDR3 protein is CATISGGAYNEQFF. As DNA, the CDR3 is TGTGCCACCATCTCGGGCGGGGCATACAATGAGCAGTTCTTC. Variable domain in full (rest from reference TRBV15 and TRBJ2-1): DAMVIQNPRYQVTQFGKPVTLSCSQTLNHNVMYWYQQKSSQAPKLLFHYYDKDFNNEADTPDNFQSRRPNTSFCFLDIRSPGLGDTAMYLCATISGGAYNEQFFGPGTRLTVL.

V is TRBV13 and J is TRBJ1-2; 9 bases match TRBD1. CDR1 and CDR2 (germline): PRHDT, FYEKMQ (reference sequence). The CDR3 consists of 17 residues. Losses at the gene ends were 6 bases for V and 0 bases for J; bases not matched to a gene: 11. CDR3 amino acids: CASSLGTGREANYGYTF. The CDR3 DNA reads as TGTGCCAGCAGTTTGGGGACAGGGAGGGAGGCTAACTATGGCTACACCTTC.

The CDR3 nucleotides are TGCAGCGTGGTGCCGGGACTAGCATACGAGCAGTACTTC. It translates to CSVVPGLAYEQYF. The rearrangement uses TRBV29-1 and TRBJ2-7; TRBD2 matches at 9 bases. The CDR3 extends over 13 amino acids. Germline CDR1 and CDR2: SQVTM and ANQGSEA. J lost 4 bases, V lost 6 bases, and 7 bases had no gene match.

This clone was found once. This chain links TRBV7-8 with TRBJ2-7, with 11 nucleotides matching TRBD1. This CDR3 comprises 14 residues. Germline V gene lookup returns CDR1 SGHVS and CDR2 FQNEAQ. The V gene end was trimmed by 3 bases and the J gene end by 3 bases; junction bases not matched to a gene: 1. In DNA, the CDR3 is TGTGCCAGCAGCTTCGGGACAGGGGGCTACGAGCAGTACTTC. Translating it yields CASSFGTGGYEQYF.

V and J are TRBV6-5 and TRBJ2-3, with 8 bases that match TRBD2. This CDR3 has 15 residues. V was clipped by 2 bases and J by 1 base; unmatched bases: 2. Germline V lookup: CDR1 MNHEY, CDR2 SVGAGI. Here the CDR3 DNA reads TGTGCCAGCAGTTACACGGGGGGGGGCACAGATACGCAGTATTTT. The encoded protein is CASSYTGGGTDTQYF.

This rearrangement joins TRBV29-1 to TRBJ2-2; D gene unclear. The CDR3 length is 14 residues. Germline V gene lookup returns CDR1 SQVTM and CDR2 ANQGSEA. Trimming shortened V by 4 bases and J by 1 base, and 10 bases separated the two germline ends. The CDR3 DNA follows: TGCAGCGTTGTGCCACAGCTGAACACCGGGGAGCTGTTTTTT. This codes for CSVVPQLNTGELFF.

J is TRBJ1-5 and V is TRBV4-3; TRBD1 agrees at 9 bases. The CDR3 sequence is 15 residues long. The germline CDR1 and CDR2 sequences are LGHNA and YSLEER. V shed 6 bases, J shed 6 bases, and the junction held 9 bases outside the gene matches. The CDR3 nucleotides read TGCGCCAGCAGTAGGGAGGTGGGACAGGGTCAGCCCCAGCATTTT. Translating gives CASSREVGQGQPQHF.

CDR3 loop: CASSRDRGHEKLFF. The CDR3 region has the DNA TGTGCCAGCAGCCGAGACAGGGGGCATGAAAAACTGTTTTTT. The chain joins TRBV7-9 to TRBJ1-4, with 10 bases that match TRBD1. Germline CDR1 reads SEHNR; CDR2 reads FQNEAQ (reference sequence). The CDR3 extends over 14 amino acids. Trimming took 5 bases from V and 6 from J; bases not matched to a gene: 3.

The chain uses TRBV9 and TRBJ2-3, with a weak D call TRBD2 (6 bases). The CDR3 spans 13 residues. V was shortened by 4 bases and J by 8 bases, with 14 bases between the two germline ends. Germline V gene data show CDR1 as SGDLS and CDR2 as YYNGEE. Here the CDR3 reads CASSQRLDSTQYF. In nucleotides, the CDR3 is TGTGCCAGCAGCCAACGACTAGATTCTACGCAGTATTTT.

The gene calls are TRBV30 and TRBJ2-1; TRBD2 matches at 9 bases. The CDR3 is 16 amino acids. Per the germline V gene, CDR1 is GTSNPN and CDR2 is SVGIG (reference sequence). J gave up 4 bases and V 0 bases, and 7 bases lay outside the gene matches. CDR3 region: CAWSVMGTSGYNEQFF. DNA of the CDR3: TGTGCCTGGAGTGTAATGGGAACTAGCGGGTACAATGAGCAGTTCTTC.

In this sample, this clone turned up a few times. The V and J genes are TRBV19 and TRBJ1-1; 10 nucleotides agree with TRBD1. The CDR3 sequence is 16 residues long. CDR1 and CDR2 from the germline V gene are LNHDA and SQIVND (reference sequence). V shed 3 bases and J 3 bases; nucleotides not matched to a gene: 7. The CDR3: CASSISLGTGDTEAFF. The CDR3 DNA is TGTGCCAGTAGTATTAGTCTCGGGACAGGGGACACTGAAGCTTTCTTT.

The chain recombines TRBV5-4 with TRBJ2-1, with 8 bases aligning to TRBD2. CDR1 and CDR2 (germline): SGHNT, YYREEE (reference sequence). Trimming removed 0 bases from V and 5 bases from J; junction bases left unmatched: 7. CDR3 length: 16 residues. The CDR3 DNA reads TGTGCCAGCAGCTTGGCTCGGGGGGGGCATAACAATGAGCAGTTCTTC. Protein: CASSLARGGHNNEQFF.

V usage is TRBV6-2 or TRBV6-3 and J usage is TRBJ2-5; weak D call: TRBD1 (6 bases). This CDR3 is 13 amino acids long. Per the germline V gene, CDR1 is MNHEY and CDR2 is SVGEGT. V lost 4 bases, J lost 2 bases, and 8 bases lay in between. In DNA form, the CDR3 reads TGTGCCAGCAGTTGGGGGACACAAGAGACCCAGTACTTC. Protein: CASSWGTQETQYF.

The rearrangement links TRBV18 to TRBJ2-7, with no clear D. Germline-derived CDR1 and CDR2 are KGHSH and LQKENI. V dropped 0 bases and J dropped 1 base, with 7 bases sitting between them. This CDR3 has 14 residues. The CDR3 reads CASSPPSESYEQYF. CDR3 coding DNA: TGTGCCAGCTCACCACCTTCGGAGTCCTACGAGCAGTACTTC.

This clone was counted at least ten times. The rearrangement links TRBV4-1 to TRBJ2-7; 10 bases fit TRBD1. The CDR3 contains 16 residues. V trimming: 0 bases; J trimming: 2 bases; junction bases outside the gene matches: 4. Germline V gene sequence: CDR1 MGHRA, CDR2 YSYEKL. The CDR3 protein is CASSQESGTGAYEQYF. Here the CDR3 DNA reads TGCGCCAGCAGCCAAGAATCGGGGACAGGGGCCTACGAGCAGTACTTC.